This entry features one TCR beta chain sequence. Its target is not known. One junction end disagrees with the germline gene, perhaps due to a read error. This sample stems from a study of T cell responses to AZD1222 COVID-19 vaccine. Study-level points and caveats: Mapped onto spike, vaccine-associated CD4 TCRs spanned it and were dominant at 160-218 and 743-854. Spike-specific TCR depth and breadth grew after two AZD1222 doses. Most donors were white British and more were female, and clonal diversity was possibly underestimated.

The table came from immunoSEQ multiplex PCR; TCRdb's copy has only in-frame clones and leaves some out. The sample lists approximately 82,000 clones; 90% to 95% were seen once. There are 16 residues in the CDR3. Germline V lookup: CDR1 MNHNS, CDR2 SASEGT. This chain links TRBV6-1 with TRBJ1-5; 8 nucleotides agree with TRBD1. The receptor's source is an adult in good health. The sequences come from peripheral blood, collected on day 0 of AZD1222 vaccination. CDR3 amino acids: CASREGTGHSNQPQHF. In DNA form, the CDR3 reads TGTGCCAGCAGGGAAGGGACAGGACATAGCAATCAGCCCCAGCATTTT.